What follows is one T cell receptor (beta chain) and its context. Antigen: not known. The record originates from a study of cytomegalovirus exposure and HLA in healthy donors. Across the study: Counted in an early data release were about 86 million unique TCRs from HLA-typed donors. Study-level points and caveats: Reports indicated that the classifier achieved high specificity and sensitivity in diagnosing cytomegalovirus status.

Researchers ran the PCR with 60 Vbeta and 13 Jbeta primers. Sequencing used immunoSEQ multiplex PCR; TCRdb keeps in-frame clones, though not all of them. Its table records tens of thousands of clones. Germline assignment: CDR1 SGHTA and CDR2 FQGNSA. Germline trimming cut 4 bases from V and 4 bases from J; bases unmatched to any gene: 7. The CDR3 extends over 16 amino acids. The rearrangement uses TRBV7-2 and TRBJ2-1, with TRBD2 matching over 10 bases. This TCR came from a man aged 50 to 60 in good health and CMV-seronegative. Sequencing was done on a sample of PBMCs. CDR3 sequence (DNA): TGTGCCAGCAGCTATATAGCGGGGGGCCTTTACAATGAGCAGTTCTTC. Translation gives CASSYIAGGLYNEQFF.